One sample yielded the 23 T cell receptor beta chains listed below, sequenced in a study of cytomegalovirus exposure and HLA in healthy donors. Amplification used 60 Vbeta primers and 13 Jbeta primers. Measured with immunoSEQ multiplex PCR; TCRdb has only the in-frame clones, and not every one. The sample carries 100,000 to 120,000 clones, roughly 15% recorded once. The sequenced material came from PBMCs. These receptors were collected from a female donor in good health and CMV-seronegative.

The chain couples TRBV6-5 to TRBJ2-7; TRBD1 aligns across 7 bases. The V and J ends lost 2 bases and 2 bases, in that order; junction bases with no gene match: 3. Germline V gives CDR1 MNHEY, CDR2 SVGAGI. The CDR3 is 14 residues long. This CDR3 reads CASSYQTGTYEQYF. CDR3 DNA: TGTGCCAGCAGTTACCAGACAGGGACCTACGAGCAGTACTTC.

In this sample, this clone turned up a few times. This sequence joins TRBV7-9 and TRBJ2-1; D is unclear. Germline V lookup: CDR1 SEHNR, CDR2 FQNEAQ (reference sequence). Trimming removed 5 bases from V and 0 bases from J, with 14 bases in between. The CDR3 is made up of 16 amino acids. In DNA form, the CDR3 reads TGTGCCAGCAGCCGTTGGGCTACCGCCTCCTACAATGAGCAGTTCTTC. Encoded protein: CASSRWATASYNEQFF.

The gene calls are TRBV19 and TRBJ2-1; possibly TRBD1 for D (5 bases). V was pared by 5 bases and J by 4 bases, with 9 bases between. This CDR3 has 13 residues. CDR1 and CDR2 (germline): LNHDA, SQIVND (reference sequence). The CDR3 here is CASSSRQYNEQFF. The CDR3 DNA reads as TGTGCCAGTAGTTCACGACAGTACAATGAGCAGTTCTTC.

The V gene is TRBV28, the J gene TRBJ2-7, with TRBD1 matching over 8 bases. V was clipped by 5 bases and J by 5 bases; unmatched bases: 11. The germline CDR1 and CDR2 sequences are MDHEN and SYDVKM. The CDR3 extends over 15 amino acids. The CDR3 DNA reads TGTGCCAGCAGTCCCGACAGGGGCCTTGGGAACGAGCAGTACTTC. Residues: CASSPDRGLGNEQYF.

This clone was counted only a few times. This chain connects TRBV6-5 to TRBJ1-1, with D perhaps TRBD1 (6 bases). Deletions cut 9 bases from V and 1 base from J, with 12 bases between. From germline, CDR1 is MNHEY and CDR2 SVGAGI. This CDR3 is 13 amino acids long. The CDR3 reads CASYRVGNTEAFF. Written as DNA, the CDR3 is TGTGCCAGTTACAGGGTAGGGAACACTGAAGCTTTCTTT.

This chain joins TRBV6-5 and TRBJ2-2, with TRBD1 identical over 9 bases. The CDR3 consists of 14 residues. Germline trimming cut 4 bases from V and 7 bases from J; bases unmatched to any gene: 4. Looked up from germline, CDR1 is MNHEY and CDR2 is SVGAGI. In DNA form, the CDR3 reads TGTGCCAGCAGTTCCGGGACAGGGCACGGGGAGCTGTTTTTT. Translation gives CASSSGTGHGELFF.

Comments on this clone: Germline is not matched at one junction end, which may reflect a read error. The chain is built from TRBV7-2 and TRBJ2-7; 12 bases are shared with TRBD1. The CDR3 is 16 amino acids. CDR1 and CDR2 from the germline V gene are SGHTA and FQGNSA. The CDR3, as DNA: TGTGCCAGCAGCTTAGGGGGGACAGGGGGCTCCCACGAGCAGTACTTC. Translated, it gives CASSLGGTGGSHEQYF.

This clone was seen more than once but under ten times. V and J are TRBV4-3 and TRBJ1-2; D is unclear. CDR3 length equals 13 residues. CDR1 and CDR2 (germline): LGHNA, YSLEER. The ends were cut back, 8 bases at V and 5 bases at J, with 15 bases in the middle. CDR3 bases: TGCGCCAGCGGGCCTTCGAGGGAATATGGCTACACCTTC. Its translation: CASGPSREYGYTF.

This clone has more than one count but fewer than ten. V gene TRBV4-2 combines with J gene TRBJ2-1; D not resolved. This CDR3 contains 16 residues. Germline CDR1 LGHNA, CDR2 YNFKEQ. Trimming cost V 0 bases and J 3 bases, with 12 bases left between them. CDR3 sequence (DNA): TGTGCCAGCAGCCAAGAGGGCGCCCCTGGCTACAATGAGCAGTTCTTC. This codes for CASSQEGAPGYNEQFF.

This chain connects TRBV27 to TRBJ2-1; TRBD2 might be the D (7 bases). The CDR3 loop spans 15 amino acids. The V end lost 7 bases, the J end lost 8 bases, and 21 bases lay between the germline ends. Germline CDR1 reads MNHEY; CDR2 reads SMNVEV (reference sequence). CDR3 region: CASNWGGAGGYEQFF. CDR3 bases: TGTGCCAGCAACTGGGGGGGGGCCGGGGGGTATGAGCAGTTCTTC.

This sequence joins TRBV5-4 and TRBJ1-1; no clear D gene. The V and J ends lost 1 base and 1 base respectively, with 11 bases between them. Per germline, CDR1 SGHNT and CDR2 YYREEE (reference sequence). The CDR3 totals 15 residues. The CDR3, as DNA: TGTGCCAGCAGCTTGAGCCATTCTTGGAACACTGAAGCTTTCTTT. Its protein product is CASSLSHSWNTEAFF.

In nucleotides, the CDR3 is TGTGCCAGCAGCTCCACATCGACCCAGTACTTC. Its protein product is CASSSTSTQYF. The genes are TRBV13 and TRBJ2-5, with no clear D. The CDR3 is made up of 11 amino acids. CDR1 is PRHDT and CDR2 is FYEKMQ in the germline V gene (reference sequence). The V end lost 4 bases, the J end lost 7 bases, and 7 bases lay between the germline ends.

Written as DNA, the CDR3 is TGCAGCGTTGCTAGCGGGAGAGGCGAGCAGTACTTC. This gives the protein CSVASGRGEQYF. The chain carries TRBV29-1 and TRBJ2-7; 10 bases line up with TRBD2. In germline, CDR1 is SQVTM, CDR2 ANQGSEA. The CDR3 covers 12 residues. V was clipped by 4 bases and J by 6 bases; unmatched bases: 3.

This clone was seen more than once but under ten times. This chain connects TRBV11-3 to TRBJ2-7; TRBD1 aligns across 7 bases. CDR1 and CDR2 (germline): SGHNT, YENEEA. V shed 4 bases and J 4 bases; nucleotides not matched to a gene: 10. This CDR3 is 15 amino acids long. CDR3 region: CASSSSTGSVYEQYF. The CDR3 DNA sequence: TGTGCCAGCAGCTCATCGACAGGGTCGGTTTACGAGCAGTACTTC. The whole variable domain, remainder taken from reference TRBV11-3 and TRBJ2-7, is EAGVVQSPRYKIIEKKQPVAFWCNPISGHNTLYWYLQNLGQGPELLIRYENEEAVDDSQLPKDRFSAERLKGVDSTLKIQPAELGDSAVYLCASSSSTGSVYEQYFGPGTRLTVT.

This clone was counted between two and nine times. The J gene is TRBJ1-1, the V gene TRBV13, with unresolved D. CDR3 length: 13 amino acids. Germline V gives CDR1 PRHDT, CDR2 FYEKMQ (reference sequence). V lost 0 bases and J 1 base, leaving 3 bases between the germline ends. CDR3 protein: CASSLGQNTEAFF. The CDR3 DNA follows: TGTGCCAGCAGCTTAGGACAGAACACTGAAGCTTTCTTT.

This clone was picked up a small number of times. DNA of the CDR3: TGTGCCTCAAGAAGGACTAGCTACGACGAGCAGTACTTC. Amino acid sequence: CASRRTSYDEQYF. The genes are TRBV6-5 and TRBJ2-7, with 8 positions matching TRBD2. The CDR3 consists of 13 residues. From germline, CDR1 is MNHEY and CDR2 SVGAGI. Trimming cost V 11 bases and J 5 bases; bases outside gene matches: 11.

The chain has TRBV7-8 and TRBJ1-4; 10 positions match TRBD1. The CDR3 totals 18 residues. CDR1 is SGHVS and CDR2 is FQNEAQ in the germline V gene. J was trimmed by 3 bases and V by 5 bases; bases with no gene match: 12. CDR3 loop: CASSAVGRTGGSNEKLFF. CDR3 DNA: TGTGCCAGCAGCGCAGTAGGCCGGACAGGGGGTTCTAATGAAAAACTGTTTTTT. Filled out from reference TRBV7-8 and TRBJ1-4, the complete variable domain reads GAGVSQSPRYKVAKRGQDVALRCDPISGHVSLFWYQQALGQGPEFLTYFQNEAQLDKSGLPSDRFFAERPEGSVSTLKIQRTQQEDSAVYLCASSAVGRTGGSNEKLFFGSGTQLSVL.

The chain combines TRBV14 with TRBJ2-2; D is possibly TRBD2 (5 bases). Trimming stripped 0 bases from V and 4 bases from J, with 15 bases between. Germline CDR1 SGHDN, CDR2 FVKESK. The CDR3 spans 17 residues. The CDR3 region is CASSQDWPAELTGELFF. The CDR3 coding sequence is TGTGCCAGCAGCCAAGATTGGCCAGCGGAGCTCACCGGGGAGCTGTTTTTT.

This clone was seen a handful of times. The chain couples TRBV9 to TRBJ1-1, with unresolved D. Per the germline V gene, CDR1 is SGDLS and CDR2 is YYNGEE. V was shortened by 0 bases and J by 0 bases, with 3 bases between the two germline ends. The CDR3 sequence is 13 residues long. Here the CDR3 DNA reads TGTGCCAGCAGCGTAGCGGTGAACACTGAAGCTTTCTTT. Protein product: CASSVAVNTEAFF.

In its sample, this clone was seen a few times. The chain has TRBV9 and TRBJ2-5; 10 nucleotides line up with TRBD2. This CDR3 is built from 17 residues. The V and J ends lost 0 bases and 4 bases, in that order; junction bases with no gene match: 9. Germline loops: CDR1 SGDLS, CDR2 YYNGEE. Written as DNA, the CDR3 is TGTGCCAGCAGCGTAGGTCTAGCGGGAGATAGCGTAGAGACCCAGTACTTC. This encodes CASSVGLAGDSVETQYF.

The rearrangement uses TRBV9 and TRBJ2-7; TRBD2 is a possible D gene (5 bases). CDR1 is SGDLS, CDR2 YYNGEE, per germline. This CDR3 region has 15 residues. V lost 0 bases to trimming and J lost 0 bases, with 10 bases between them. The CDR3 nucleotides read TGTGCCAGCAGCGTAGGAGGGTCTTTCTCCTACGAGCAGTACTTC. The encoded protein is CASSVGGSFSYEQYF. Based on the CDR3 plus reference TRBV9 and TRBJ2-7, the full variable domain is DSGVTQTPKHLITATGQRVTLRCSPRSGDLSVYWYQQSLDQGLQFLIQYYNGEERAKGNILERFSAQQFPDLHSELNLSSLELGDSALYFCASSVGGSFSYEQYFGPGTRLTVT.

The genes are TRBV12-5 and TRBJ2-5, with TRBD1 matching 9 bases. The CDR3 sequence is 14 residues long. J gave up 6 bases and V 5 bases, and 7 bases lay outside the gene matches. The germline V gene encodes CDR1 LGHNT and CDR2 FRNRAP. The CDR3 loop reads CASGGTGPAQTQYF. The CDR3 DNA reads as TGTGCTAGTGGTGGGACAGGGCCGGCGCAGACCCAGTACTTC.

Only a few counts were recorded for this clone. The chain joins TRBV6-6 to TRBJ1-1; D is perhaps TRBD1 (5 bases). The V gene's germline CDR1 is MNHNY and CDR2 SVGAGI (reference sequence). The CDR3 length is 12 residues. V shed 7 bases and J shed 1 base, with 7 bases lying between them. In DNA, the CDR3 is TGTGCCAGCAACAGGCGGAACACTGAAGCTTTCTTT. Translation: CASNRRNTEAFF.